This TCR beta chain was documented in a study of T cell responses to AZD1222 COVID-19 vaccine. For the study at large: Analysis merged second doses at about 4 or about 12 weeks.

TCRdb keeps only in-frame clones here, not all; method: immunoSEQ multiplex PCR. The sample has tens of thousands of clones, less than 90% seen once. A note on this clone: The target antigen is unknown.

The study's findings and limits: Donors, mostly white British, included more females; clonal diversity was possibly underestimated.

CDR3 length: 14 residues. The V end lost 6 bases, the J end lost 1 base, and 13 bases lay between the germline ends. Germline V CDR1 and CDR2: SGHRS, YFSETQ. This TCR came from an adult in good health. The source material was peripheral blood, sampled on day 0 of AZD1222 vaccination. This chain joins TRBV5-1 and TRBJ1-1, with D possibly matching TRBD1 (5 bases). CDR3 region: CASTPGLTNTEAFF. The DNA for the CDR3 is TGCGCCAGCACGCCAGGGTTAACGAACACTGAAGCTTTCTTT.